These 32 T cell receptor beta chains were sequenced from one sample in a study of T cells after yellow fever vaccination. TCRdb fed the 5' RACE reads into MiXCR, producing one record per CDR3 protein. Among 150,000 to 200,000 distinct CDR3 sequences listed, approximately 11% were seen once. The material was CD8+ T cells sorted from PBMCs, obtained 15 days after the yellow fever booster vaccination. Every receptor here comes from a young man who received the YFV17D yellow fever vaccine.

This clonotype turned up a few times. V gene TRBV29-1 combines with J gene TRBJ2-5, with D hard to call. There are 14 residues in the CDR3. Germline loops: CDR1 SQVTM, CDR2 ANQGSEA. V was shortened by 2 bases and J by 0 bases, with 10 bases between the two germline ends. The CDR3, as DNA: TGCAGCGTTGAATTGAGGCAGGACCAAGAGACCCAGTACTTC. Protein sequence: CSVELRQDQETQYF.

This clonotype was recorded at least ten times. The DNA for the CDR3 is TGCAGCGCCGGACTAGATATCAATGAGCAGTTCTTC. Translation gives CSAGLDINEQFF. This sequence joins TRBV29-1 and TRBJ2-1, with 7 bases identical to TRBD2. Trimming took 7 bases from V and 6 from J; bases not matched to a gene: 6. Germline CDR1 is SQVTM and CDR2 is ANQGSEA. CDR3 length equals 12 residues.

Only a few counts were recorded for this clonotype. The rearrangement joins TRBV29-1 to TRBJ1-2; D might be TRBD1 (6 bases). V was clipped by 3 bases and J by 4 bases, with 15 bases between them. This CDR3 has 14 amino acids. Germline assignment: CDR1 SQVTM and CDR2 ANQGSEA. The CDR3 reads CSVDWTARGYGYTF. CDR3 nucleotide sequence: TGCAGCGTTGACTGGACAGCCCGAGGCTATGGCTACACCTTC. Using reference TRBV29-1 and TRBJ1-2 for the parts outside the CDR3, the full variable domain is SAVISQKPSRDICQRGTSLTIQCQVDSQVTMMFWYRQQPGQSLTLIATANQGSEATYESGFVIDKFPISRPNLTFSTLTVSNMSPEDSSIYLCSVDWTARGYGYTFGSGTRLTVV.

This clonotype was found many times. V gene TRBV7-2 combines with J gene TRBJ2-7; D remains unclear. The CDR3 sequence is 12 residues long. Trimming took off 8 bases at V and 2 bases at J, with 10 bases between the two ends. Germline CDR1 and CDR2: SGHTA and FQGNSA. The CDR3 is CASGSLTYEQYF. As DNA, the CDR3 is TGTGCCAGCGGTTCCCTAACCTACGAGCAGTACTTC.

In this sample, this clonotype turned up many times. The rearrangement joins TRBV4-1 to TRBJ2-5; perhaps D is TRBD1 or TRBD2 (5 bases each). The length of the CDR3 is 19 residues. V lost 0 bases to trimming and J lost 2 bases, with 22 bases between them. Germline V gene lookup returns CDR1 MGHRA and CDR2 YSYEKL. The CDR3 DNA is TGCGCCAGCAGCCAAGAGGATGTATGGGACCACAGAGGTCAAGAGACCCAGTACTTC. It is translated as CASSQEDVWDHRGQETQYF.

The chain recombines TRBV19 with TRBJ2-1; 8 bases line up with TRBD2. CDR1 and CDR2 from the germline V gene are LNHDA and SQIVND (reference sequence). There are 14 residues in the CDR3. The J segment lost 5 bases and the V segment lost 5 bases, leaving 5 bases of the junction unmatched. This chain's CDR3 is CASSRRGDHNEQFF. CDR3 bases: TGTGCCAGTAGTCGGCGGGGGGATCACAATGAGCAGTTCTTC.

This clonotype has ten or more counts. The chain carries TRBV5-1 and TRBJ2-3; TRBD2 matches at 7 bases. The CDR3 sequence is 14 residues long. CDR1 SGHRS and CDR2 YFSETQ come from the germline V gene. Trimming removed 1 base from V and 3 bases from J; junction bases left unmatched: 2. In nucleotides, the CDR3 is TGCGCCAGCAGCTTGCGCGGGGGAACAGATACGCAGTATTTT. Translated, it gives CASSLRGGTDTQYF. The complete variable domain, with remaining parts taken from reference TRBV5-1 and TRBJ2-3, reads KAGVTQTPRYLIKTRGQQVTLSCSPISGHRSVSWYQQTPGQGLQFLFEYFSETQRNKGNFPGRFSGRQFSNSRSEMNVSTLELGDSALYLCASSLRGGTDTQYFGPGTRLTVL.

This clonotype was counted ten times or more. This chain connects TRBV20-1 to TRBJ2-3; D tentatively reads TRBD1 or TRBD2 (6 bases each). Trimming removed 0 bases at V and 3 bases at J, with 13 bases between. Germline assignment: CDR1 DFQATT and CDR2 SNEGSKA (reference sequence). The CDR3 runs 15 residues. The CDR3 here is CSARDRGGKTDTQYF. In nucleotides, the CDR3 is TGCAGTGCTAGAGACAGAGGGGGGAAGACAGATACGCAGTATTTT.

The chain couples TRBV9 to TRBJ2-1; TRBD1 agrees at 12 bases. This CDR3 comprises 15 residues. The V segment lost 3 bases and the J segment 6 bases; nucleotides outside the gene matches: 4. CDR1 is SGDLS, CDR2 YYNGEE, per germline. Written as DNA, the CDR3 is TGTGCCAGCAGCGGGGGACAGGGGGCCTTCAATGAGCAGTTCTTC. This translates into CASSGGQGAFNEQFF.

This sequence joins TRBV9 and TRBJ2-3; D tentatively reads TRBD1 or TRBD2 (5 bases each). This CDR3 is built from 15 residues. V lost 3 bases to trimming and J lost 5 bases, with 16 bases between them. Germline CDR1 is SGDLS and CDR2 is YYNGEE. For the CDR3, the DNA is TGTGCCAGCAGCGGCCCCCGGGACCGGGGAGATACGCAGTATTTT. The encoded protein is CASSGPRDRGDTQYF. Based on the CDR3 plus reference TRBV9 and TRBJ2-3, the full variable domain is DSGVTQTPKHLITATGQRVTLRCSPRSGDLSVYWYQQSLDQGLQFLIQYYNGEERAKGNILERFSAQQFPDLHSELNLSSLELGDSALYFCASSGPRDRGDTQYFGPGTRLTVL.

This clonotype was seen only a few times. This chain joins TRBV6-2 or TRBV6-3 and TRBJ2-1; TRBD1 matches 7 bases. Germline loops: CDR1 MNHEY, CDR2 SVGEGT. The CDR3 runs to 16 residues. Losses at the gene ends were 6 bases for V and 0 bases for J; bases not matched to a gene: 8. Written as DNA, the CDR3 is TGTGCCAGCAGACATATCGGGGACAGCTCCTACAATGAGCAGTTCTTC. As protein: CASRHIGDSSYNEQFF.

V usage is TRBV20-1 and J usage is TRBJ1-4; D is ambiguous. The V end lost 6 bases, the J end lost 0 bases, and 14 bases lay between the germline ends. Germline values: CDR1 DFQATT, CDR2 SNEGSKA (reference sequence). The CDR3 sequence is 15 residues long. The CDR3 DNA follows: TGCAGTGCCACCCCTTTCCTCGCAACTAATGAAAAACTGTTTTTT. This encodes CSATPFLATNEKLFF.

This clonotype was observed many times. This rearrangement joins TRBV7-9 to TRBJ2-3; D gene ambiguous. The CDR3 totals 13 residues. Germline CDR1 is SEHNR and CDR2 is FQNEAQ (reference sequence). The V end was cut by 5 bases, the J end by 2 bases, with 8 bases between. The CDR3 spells CASSPPDTDTQYF. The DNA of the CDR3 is TGTGCCAGCAGCCCGCCAGACACAGATACGCAGTATTTT.

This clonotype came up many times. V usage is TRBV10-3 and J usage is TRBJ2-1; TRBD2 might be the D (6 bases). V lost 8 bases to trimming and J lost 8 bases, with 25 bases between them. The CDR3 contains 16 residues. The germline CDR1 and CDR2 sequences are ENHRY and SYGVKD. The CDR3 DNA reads TGTGCCATCGGAGGGCTCGGGACTCAGCTCATCGATGAGCAGTTCTTC. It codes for CAIGGLGTQLIDEQFF.

CDR3 sequence: CASSLEITETQYF. DNA for the CDR3: TGTGCCAGCAGCTTGGAGATTACAGAGACCCAGTACTTC. The gene calls are TRBV5-6 and TRBJ2-5; D not certain. CDR3 length equals 13 residues. Per germline, CDR1 SGHDT and CDR2 YYEEEE. V lost 0 bases, J lost 4 bases, and 7 bases lay in between.

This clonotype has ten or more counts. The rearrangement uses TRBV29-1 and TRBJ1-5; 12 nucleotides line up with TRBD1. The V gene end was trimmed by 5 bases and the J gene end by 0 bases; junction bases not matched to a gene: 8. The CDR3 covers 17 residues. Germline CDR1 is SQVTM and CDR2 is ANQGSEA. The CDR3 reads CSVSGTGGFTSNQPQHF. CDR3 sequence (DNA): TGCAGCGTTTCCGGGACAGGGGGCTTTACTAGCAATCAGCCCCAGCATTTT. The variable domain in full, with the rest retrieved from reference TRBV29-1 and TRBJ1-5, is SAVISQKPSRDICQRGTSLTIQCQVDSQVTMMFWYRQQPGQSLTLIATANQGSEATYESGFVIDKFPISRPNLTFSTLTVSNMSPEDSSIYLCSVSGTGGFTSNQPQHFGDGTRLSIL.

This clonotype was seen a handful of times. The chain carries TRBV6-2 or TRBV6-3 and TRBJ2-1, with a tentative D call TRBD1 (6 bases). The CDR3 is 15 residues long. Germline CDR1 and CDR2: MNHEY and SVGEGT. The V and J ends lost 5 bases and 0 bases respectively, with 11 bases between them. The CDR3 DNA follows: TGTGCCAGCAGTCCTACAGGGAGCTCCTACAATGAGCAGTTCTTC. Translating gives CASSPTGSSYNEQFF.

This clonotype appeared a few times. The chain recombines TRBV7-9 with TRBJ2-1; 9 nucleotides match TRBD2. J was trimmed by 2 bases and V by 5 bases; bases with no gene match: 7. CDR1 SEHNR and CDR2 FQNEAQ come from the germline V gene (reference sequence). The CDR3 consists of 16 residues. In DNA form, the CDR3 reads TGTGCCAGCAGCCCCGGGCGGGGGGGGACCTACAATGAGCAGTTCTTC. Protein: CASSPGRGGTYNEQFF.

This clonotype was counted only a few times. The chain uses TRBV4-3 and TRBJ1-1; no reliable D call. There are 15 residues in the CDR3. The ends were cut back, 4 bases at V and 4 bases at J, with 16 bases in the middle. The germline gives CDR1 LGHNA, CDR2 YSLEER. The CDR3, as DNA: TGCGCCAGCAGCCGAAACCCAGAGGAGGGCACTGAAGCTTTCTTT. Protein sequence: CASSRNPEEGTEAFF.

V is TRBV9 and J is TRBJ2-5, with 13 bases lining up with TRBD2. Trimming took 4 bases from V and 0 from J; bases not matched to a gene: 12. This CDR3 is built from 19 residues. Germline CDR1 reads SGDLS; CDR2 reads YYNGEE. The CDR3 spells CASSPPLGLAGEYQETQYF. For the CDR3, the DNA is TGTGCCAGCAGCCCTCCCCTCGGACTAGCGGGGGAGTACCAAGAGACCCAGTACTTC. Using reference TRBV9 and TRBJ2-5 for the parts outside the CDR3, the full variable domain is DSGVTQTPKHLITATGQRVTLRCSPRSGDLSVYWYQQSLDQGLQFLIQYYNGEERAKGNILERFSAQQFPDLHSELNLSSLELGDSALYFCASSPPLGLAGEYQETQYFGPGTRLLVL.

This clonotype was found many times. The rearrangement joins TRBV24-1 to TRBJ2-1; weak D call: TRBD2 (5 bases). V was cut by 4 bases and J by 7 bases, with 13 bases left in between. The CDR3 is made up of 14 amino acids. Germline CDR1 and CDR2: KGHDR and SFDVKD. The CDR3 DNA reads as TGTGCCACCAGTGACCCTGGACTCCGGAATGAGCAGTTCTTC. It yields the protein CATSDPGLRNEQFF.

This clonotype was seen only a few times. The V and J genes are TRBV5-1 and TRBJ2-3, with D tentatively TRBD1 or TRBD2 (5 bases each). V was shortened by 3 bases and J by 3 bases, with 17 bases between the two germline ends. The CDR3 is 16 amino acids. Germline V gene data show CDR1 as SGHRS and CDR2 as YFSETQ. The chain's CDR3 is CASSWGTRRWTDTQYF. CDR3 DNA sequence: TGCGCCAGCAGCTGGGGGACCCGGCGTTGGACAGATACGCAGTATTTT.

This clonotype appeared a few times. The DNA for the CDR3 is TGCGCCAGCAGCCAAATGGGGGGGCCCGGACGCACAGATACGCAGTATTTT. Protein sequence: CASSQMGGPGRTDTQYF. V gene TRBV4-1 combines with J gene TRBJ2-3; D might be TRBD2 (7 bases). Germline V gene sequence: CDR1 MGHRA, CDR2 YSYEKL. Between the trimmed V and J ends, which lost 2 bases and 1 base, there was a span of 16 bases. CDR3 length: 17 amino acids.

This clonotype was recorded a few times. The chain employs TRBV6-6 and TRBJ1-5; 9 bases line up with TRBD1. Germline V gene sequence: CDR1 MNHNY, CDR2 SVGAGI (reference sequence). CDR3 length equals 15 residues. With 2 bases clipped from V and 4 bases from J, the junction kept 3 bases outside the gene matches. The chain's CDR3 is CASSYQDRGNQPQHF. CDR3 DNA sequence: TGTGCCAGCAGTTACCAGGACAGGGGAAATCAGCCCCAGCATTTT.

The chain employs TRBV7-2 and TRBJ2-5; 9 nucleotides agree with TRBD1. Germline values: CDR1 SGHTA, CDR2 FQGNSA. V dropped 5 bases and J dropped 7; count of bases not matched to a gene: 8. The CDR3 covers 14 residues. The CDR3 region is CASSTDRGEGTQYF. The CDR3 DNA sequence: TGTGCCAGCAGCACAGACAGGGGGGAGGGGACCCAGTACTTC.

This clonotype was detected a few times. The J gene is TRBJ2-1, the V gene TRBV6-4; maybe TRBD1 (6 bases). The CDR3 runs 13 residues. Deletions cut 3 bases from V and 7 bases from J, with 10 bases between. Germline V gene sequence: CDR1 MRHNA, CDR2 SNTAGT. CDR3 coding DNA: TGTGCCAGCAGTGAGGGGGCTGAGAATGAGCAGTTCTTC. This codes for CASSEGAENEQFF.

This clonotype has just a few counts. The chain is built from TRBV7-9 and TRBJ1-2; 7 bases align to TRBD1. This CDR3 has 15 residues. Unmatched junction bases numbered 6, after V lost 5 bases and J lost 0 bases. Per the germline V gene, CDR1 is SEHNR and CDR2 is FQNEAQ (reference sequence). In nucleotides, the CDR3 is TGTGCCAGCAGCCCACCGACAGGGACTAACTATGGCTACACCTTC. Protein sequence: CASSPPTGTNYGYTF.

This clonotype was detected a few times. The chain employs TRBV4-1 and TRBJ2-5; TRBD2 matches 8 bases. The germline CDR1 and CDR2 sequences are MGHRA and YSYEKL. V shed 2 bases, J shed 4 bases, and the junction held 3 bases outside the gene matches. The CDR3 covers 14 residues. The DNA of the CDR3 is TGCGCCAGCAGCCAAAAAGCGGGGGTAGAGACCCAGTACTTC. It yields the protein CASSQKAGVETQYF.

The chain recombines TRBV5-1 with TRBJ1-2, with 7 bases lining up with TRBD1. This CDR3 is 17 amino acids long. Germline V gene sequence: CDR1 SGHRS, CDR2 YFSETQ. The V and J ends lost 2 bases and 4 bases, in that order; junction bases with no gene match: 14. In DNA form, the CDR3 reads TGCGCCAGCAGCTTAGGGACAGAAGCCGTCCCCATCTATGGCTACACCTTC. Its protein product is CASSLGTEAVPIYGYTF. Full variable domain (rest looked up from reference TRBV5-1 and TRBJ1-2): KAGVTQTPRYLIKTRGQQVTLSCSPISGHRSVSWYQQTPGQGLQFLFEYFSETQRNKGNFPGRFSGRQFSNSRSEMNVSTLELGDSALYLCASSLGTEAVPIYGYTFGSGTRLTVV.

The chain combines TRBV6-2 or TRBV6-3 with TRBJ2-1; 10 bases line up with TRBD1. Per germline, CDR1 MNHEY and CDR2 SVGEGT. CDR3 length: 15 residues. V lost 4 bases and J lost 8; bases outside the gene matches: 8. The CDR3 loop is CASSSSGTGAYEQFF. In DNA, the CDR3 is TGTGCCAGCAGTTCGTCCGGGACAGGGGCCTATGAGCAGTTCTTC.

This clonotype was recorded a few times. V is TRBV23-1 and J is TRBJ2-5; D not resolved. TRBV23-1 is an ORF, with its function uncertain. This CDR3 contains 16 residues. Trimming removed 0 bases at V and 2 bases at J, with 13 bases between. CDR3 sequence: CASSQSKWAGQETQYF. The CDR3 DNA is TGCGCCAGCAGTCAATCTAAGTGGGCAGGTCAAGAGACCCAGTACTTC.

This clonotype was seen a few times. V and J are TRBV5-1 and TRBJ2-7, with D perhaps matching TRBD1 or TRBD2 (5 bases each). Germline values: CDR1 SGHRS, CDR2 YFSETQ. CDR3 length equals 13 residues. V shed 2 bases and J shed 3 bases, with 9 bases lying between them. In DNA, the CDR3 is TGCGCCAGCAGCTTTGGGGACGGCTACGAGCAGTACGTC. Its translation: CASSFGDGYEQYV.